This passage covers 20 T cell receptor beta chains from one sample sequenced in a study of identical twins. TCRdb used MiXCR to reprocess the 5' RACE reads, holding one entry per CDR3 protein. The data hold around 1.7 million distinct CDR3 sequences, with less than 35% observed a single time. What was sequenced was cord blood. The receptors derive from a newborn girl in good health.

This clonotype was counted ten times or more. This chain connects TRBV27 to TRBJ2-1; 7 bases align to TRBD2. The CDR3 contains 15 residues. J gave up 4 bases and V 3 bases, and 6 bases lay outside the gene matches. Germline lookup yields CDR1 MNHEY and CDR2 SMNVEV (reference sequence). This CDR3 reads CASSFKTSSYNEQFF. CDR3 nucleotide sequence: TGTGCCAGCAGTTTTAAGACTAGCAGTTACAATGAGCAGTTCTTC.

This chain joins TRBV5-1 and TRBJ1-2; tentatively, D is TRBD1 (5 bases). The CDR3 has 12 amino acids. The germline V gene has CDR1 SGHRS and CDR2 YFSETQ. Deletions cut 4 bases from V and 6 bases from J, with 10 bases between. CDR3 nucleotides: TGCGCCAGCAGCCCCGGGACGGATGGCTACACCTTC. This encodes CASSPGTDGYTF.

This clonotype was found many times. The chain links TRBV5-1 to TRBJ1-2; D ambiguous. V shed 4 bases and J shed 1 base, with 11 bases lying between them. This CDR3 contains 14 residues. CDR1 and CDR2 from the germline V gene are SGHRS and YFSETQ. DNA for the CDR3: TGCGCCAGCAGCCCTCGGACCGGTAACTATGGCTACACCTTC. Translation: CASSPRTGNYGYTF.

The chain carries TRBV5-6 and TRBJ1-1, with 7 bases lining up with TRBD1. Germline CDR1 SGHDT, CDR2 YYEEEE. The trim removed 5 bases at V and 1 base at J, leaving 14 bases unmatched. This CDR3 is built from 17 residues. Written as DNA, the CDR3 is TGTGCCAGCAGTTTGACCAGGGGGTGGTGGGGGAACACTGAAGCTTTCTTT. Translation gives CASSLTRGWWGNTEAFF.

This clonotype occurred once. The chain recombines TRBV10-3 with TRBJ1-1; 9 bases line up with TRBD1. V was clipped by 6 bases and J by 4 bases; unmatched bases: 6. CDR3 length: 14 amino acids. Germline-derived CDR1 and CDR2 are ENHRY and SYGVKD. The CDR3 DNA is TGTGCCATCAGGGGGACAGGGACGGGCACTGAAGCTTTCTTT. Residues: CAIRGTGTGTEAFF.

As regards this clonotype: A much larger clone lies one base from this, so it may be a read error. The chain recombines TRBV5-1 with TRBJ2-1, with D perhaps matching TRBD2 (6 bases). In germline, CDR1 is SGHRS, CDR2 YFSETQ. The CDR3 runs to 15 residues. CDR3 coding DNA: TGCGCCAGCAGCTTGGTGGGGGAGGACTACAATAAGCAGTTCTTC. Protein: CASSLVGEDYNKQFF.

The V call is TRBV6-1, the J call TRBJ1-2, with 8 nucleotides matching TRBD1. V was pared by 4 bases and J by 4 bases, with 5 bases of the junction left unmatched. This CDR3 spans 14 amino acids. Germline lookup yields CDR1 MNHNS and CDR2 SASEGT. The CDR3 spells CASSAYDRGYGYTF. The CDR3 DNA is TGTGCCAGCAGTGCCTACGACAGGGGCTATGGCTACACCTTC.

As for this clonotype: This may be a read error, as it is one base from a much larger clone. V is TRBV4-2 and J is TRBJ2-5; D not resolved. The V gene lost 0 bases and the J gene lost 5 bases, with 13 bases spanning the gap. Germline V gene data show CDR1 as LGHNA and CDR2 as YNFKEQ. This CDR3 is 15 amino acids long. The CDR3 region is CASSQEFGSGETQYF. The CDR3 coding sequence is TGTGCCAGCAGCCAAGAATTCGGCTCCGGGGAGACCCAGTACTTC.

The CDR3 coding sequence is TGTGCCATCAGTGAGGGACACTCCTACAATGAGCAGTTCTTC. It is translated as CAISEGHSYNEQFF. The genes are TRBV10-3 and TRBJ2-1; a weak D match, TRBD1 (5 bases). V lost 2 bases and J 0 bases, leaving 5 bases between the germline ends. The CDR3 runs to 14 residues. Germline assignment: CDR1 ENHRY and CDR2 SYGVKD.

This clonotype was seen a few times. This chain uses TRBV25-1 with TRBJ2-1; the D call may be TRBD1 or TRBD2 (6 bases each). This CDR3 contains 17 residues. Per the germline V gene, CDR1 is MGHDK and CDR2 is SYGVNS. Trimming pared 5 bases from V and 0 bases from J, leaving 17 bases between. In nucleotides, the CDR3 is TGTGCCAGCAGTCCCCATAGCGGACAGAGCTCCTACAATGAGCAGTTCTTC. Translation gives CASSPHSGQSSYNEQFF.

This clonotype was found once. The chain links TRBV3-1 to TRBJ2-5, with D perhaps matching TRBD1 (6 bases). This CDR3 is built from 14 residues. From germline, CDR1 is LGHDT and CDR2 YNNKEL (reference sequence). With 3 bases removed from V and 6 bases from J, the gap between germline ends came to 14 bases. DNA for the CDR3: TGTGCCAGCAGCCAGAGGACAGCGAGGAAGACCCAGTACTTC. Its translation is CASSQRTARKTQYF.

This clonotype appeared a single time. The CDR3 bases are TGTGCCAGCAGCCCTCGCGGGGGGCTCTTAGCCAAAAACATTCAGTACTTC. Translating gives CASSPRGGLLAKNIQYF. The chain couples TRBV5-5 to TRBJ2-4, with TRBD2 matching 8 bases. V was pared by 4 bases and J by 0 bases, with 9 bases of the junction left unmatched. This CDR3 spans 17 amino acids. CDR1 and CDR2 (germline): SGHKS, YYEKEE (reference sequence). Full variable domain (outside the CDR3, taken from reference TRBV5-5 and TRBJ2-4): DAGVTQSPTHLIKTRGQQVTLRCSPISGHKSVSWYQQVLGQGPQFIFQYYEKEERGRGNFPDRFSARQFPNYSSELNVNALLLGDSALYLCASSPRGGLLAKNIQYFGAGTRLSVL.

V gene TRBV5-6 combines with J gene TRBJ2-1; 8 bases fit TRBD1. J was trimmed by 3 bases and V by 2 bases; bases with no gene match: 4. Germline CDR1 and CDR2: SGHDT and YYEEEE. CDR3 length: 15 residues. The CDR3 region is CASSFGTGYYNEQFF. The CDR3 nucleotides read TGTGCCAGCAGCTTCGGGACAGGATACTACAATGAGCAGTTCTTC.

V and J are TRBV6-1 and TRBJ2-7; D may be TRBD2 (5 bases). The germline V gene encodes CDR1 MNHNS and CDR2 SASEGT. The CDR3 runs to 12 residues. The CDR3 DNA is TGTGCGTTAAAGAGGGTCGGCTACGAGCAGTACTTC. It translates to CALKRVGYEQYF.

CDR3 DNA sequence: TGCAGTGCTAGTGGTACGGCGGGGTACAATGAGCAGTACTTC. Translation gives CSASGTAGYNEQYF. This chain links TRBV20-1 with TRBJ2-5, with D maybe TRBD2 (6 bases). Germline lookup yields CDR1 DFQATT and CDR2 SNEGSKA (reference sequence). The CDR3 consists of 14 residues. The V gene lost 3 bases and the J gene lost 11 bases, with 22 bases spanning the gap.

This sequence joins TRBV27 and TRBJ1-1; 7 nucleotides align to TRBD1. There are 14 residues in the CDR3. V dropped 9 bases and J dropped 4; count of bases not matched to a gene: 11. Germline CDR1 reads MNHEY; CDR2 reads SMNVEV (reference sequence). CDR3 coding DNA: TGTGCCAGTGGGGACAGTTTCAATATCACTGAAGCTTTCTTT. This sequence encodes CASGDSFNITEAFF.

The V and J genes are TRBV7-7 and TRBJ2-3; D may correspond to TRBD1 or TRBD2 (5 bases each). V lost 5 bases and J lost 2, with 11 bases in between. Germline V gene sequence: CDR1 SSHAT, CDR2 FNYEAQ (reference sequence). This CDR3 has 14 amino acids. The chain's CDR3 is CASSPGPDTDTQYF. CDR3 nucleotides: TGTGCCAGCAGCCCGGGGCCCGACACAGATACGCAGTATTTT. Full variable domain (remainder filled in from reference TRBV7-7 and TRBJ2-3): GAGVSQSPRYKVTKRGQDVTLRCDPISSHATLYWYQQALGQGPEFLTYFNYEAQPDKSGLPSDRFSAERPEGSISTLTIQRTEQRDSAMYRCASSPGPDTDTQYFGPGTRLTVL.

The sample holds a few counts of this clonotype. This chain uses TRBV14 with TRBJ2-3, with D unclear. Trimming removed 2 bases at V and 6 bases at J, with 9 bases between. Germline-derived CDR1 and CDR2 are SGHDN and FVKESK. The CDR3 is 13 residues long. CDR3 region: CASSQFSWDTQYF. Written as DNA, the CDR3 is TGTGCCAGCAGCCAATTCAGTTGGGATACGCAGTATTTT.

The J gene is TRBJ1-5, the V gene TRBV20-1; 7 nucleotides agree with TRBD1. This CDR3 has 14 residues. Germline-derived CDR1 and CDR2 are DFQATT and SNEGSKA (reference sequence). V gave up 6 bases and J gave up 11 bases; unmatched junction bases: 16. The CDR3 nucleotides read TGCAGTGCGCCAGAACAGGGGCTCCCGGTAGCCCAGCATTTT. Protein: CSAPEQGLPVAQHF.

This chain uses TRBV6-1 with TRBJ1-1, with D unclear. Looked up from germline, CDR1 is MNHNS and CDR2 is SASEGT. The V gene lost 10 bases and the J gene lost 1 base, with 16 bases spanning the gap. The CDR3 length is 14 residues. DNA of the CDR3: TGTGCCACGCCCGGCCTTTTTGGGAACACTGAAGCTTTCTTT. Translated, it gives CATPGLFGNTEAFF.